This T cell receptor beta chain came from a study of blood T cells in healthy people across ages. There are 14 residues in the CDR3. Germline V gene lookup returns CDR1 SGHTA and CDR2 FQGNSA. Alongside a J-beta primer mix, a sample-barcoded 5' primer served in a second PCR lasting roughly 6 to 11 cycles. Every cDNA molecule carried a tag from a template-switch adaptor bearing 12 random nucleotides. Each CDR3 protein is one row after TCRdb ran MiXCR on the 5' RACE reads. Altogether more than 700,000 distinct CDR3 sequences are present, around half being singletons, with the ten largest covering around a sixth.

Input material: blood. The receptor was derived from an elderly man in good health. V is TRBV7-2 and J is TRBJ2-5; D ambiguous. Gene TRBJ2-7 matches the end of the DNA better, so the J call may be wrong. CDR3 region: CASSSQSGNYEQYF. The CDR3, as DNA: TGTGCCAGCAGCTCCCAATCCGGCAACTACGAGCAGTACTTC.